The 4 T cell receptor beta chains below all came from one sample that was sequenced in a study of immune evolution from preneoplasia to lung adenocarcinoma. The repertoire was sequenced with immunoSEQ multiplex PCR; TCRdb's copy has only in-frame clones and lacks some. The sample carries about 14,000 clones, roughly 78% recorded once. The source material was FFPE minimally invasive lung adenocarcinoma tissue. The receptors come from a person aged 70 to 85 with lung adenocarcinoma.

The V and J genes are TRBV11-2 and TRBJ2-5; D not resolved. Germline loops: CDR1 SGHAT, CDR2 FQNNGV. The CDR3 totals 12 residues. The V gene lost 4 bases and the J gene lost 2 bases, with 5 bases spanning the gap. The CDR3 DNA reads TGTGCCAGCAGCTCAAATCAAGAGACCCAGTACTTC. Amino acids: CASSSNQETQYF.

This clone was seen a few times. In DNA, the CDR3 is TGTGCCACCAGCAGAGTGCCAGGCTATGGCTACACCTTC. Translated: CATSRVPGYGYTF. This chain connects TRBV15 to TRBJ1-2; D unclear. V was pared by 1 base and J by 4 bases, with 7 bases between. Germline values: CDR1 LNHNV, CDR2 YYDKDF (reference sequence). There are 13 residues in the CDR3.

This clone was seen a single time. The chain has TRBV6-5 and TRBJ1-1, with D maybe TRBD1 (6 bases). Germline V lookup: CDR1 MNHEY, CDR2 SVGAGI. The CDR3 is 14 amino acids. Trimming removed 2 bases from V and 1 base from J, with 8 bases in between. CDR3 nucleotide sequence: TGTGCCAGCAGTTACGCACAGGGGAACACTGAAGCTTTCTTT. Its translation is CASSYAQGNTEAFF.

The V call is TRBV5-1, the J call TRBJ2-1, with TRBD2 identical over 8 bases. The germline CDR1 and CDR2 sequences are SGHRS and YFSETQ. V shed 0 bases, J shed 6 bases, and the junction held 2 bases outside the gene matches. This CDR3 contains 14 residues. Here the CDR3 reads CASSLAAGGNEQFF. The CDR3 coding sequence is TGCGCCAGCAGCTTGGCGGCGGGAGGCAATGAGCAGTTCTTC.